The sequence of this TCR beta chain was determined in a study of post-analysis software for immune sequencing data. Notes on the study in general: There were four or five TRBV segments more frequent in patients than controls, and TRBV5-6, TRBV5-1 and TRBV20-1 were among them.

Germline CDR1 and CDR2: SEHNR and FQNEAQ (reference sequence). V lost 0 bases to trimming and J lost 4 bases, with 7 bases between them. This CDR3 is built from 14 residues. About this clonotype itself: Its target is not known.

Tagging with unique molecular identifiers was a feature of the TCR beta cDNA libraries. TCRdb called the PCR reads again in MiXCR, with one record for every CDR3 protein. Of about 760,000 distinct CDR3 sequences listed, 25% to 30% were seen once; the top ten hold approximately 0.6%. The V call is TRBV7-9, the J call TRBJ2-1; D is unclear. Source material: blood. This TCR was sampled from a girl aged 10 to 17 with multiple sclerosis. The CDR3 DNA reads as TGTGCCAGCAGCTTAGCTGCTTTATACAATGAGCAGTTCTTC. This codes for CASSLAALYNEQFF.